The 31 T cell receptor beta chains in this list originate from one sample, sequenced in a study of cytomegalovirus exposure and HLA in healthy donors. The primer mix had 60 Vbeta and 13 Jbeta primers. Sequencing was performed with immunoSEQ multiplex PCR; in TCRdb, only in-frame clones are kept and a portion is missing. The table records 90,000 to 130,000 clones, about two thirds of them present only once. The sample consisted of PBMCs. The receptors here all came from a man aged 30 to 39 in good health and CMV-seropositive.

Here the CDR3 reads CASSSRSGQFSGNTIYF. The CDR3, as DNA: TGTGCCAGCAGCTCAAGGTCGGGACAGTTCTCTGGAAACACCATATATTTT. The chain employs TRBV11-2 and TRBJ1-3; 7 positions match TRBD1. Germline loops: CDR1 SGHAT, CDR2 FQNNGV. Trimming removed 4 bases from V and 0 bases from J; junction bases left unmatched: 9. This CDR3 is built from 17 residues. The whole variable domain, remainder taken from reference TRBV11-2 and TRBJ1-3, is EAGVAQSPRYKIIEKRQSVAFWCNPISGHATLYWYQQILGQGPKLLIQFQNNGVVDDSQLPKDRFSAERLKGVDSTLKIQPAKLEDSAVYLCASSSRSGQFSGNTIYFGEGSWLTVV.

The V and J genes are TRBV29-1 and TRBJ2-3; a weak D match, TRBD1 (6 bases). Germline CDR1 is SQVTM and CDR2 is ANQGSEA. V lost 5 bases and J 8 bases, leaving 20 bases between the germline ends. The CDR3 has 14 residues. The CDR3 loop is CSVTDSAAVGTQYF. The CDR3 nucleotides are TGCAGCGTTACGGACAGCGCAGCGGTGGGTACGCAGTATTTT.

V usage is TRBV2 and J usage is TRBJ2-5; a possible D gene is TRBD2 (5 bases). Germline CDR1 is SNHLY and CDR2 is FYNNEI. Trimming cost V 2 bases and J 5 bases, with 12 bases left between them. There are 14 residues in the CDR3. CDR3 residues: CASSEYSRGETQYF. The CDR3 DNA is TGTGCCAGCAGTGAATACTCACGAGGGGAGACCCAGTACTTC. Using reference TRBV2 and TRBJ2-5 for the parts outside the CDR3, the full variable domain is EPEVTQTPSHQVTQMGQEVILRCVPISNHLYFYWYRQILGQKVEFLVSFYNNEISEKSEIFDDQFSVERPDGSNFTLKIRSTKLEDSAMYFCASSEYSRGETQYFGPGTRLLVL.

The rearrangement joins TRBV13 to TRBJ1-1; TRBD1 matches at 11 bases. V shed 7 bases, J shed 5 bases, and the junction held 12 bases outside the gene matches. The CDR3 runs to 16 residues. Germline V gene lookup returns CDR1 PRHDT and CDR2 FYEKMQ (reference sequence). The CDR3 DNA reads TGTGCCAGCACCTTTTCAGGACAGGGGGCGATAACTGAAGCTTTCTTT. Its protein product is CASTFSGQGAITEAFF.

The chain recombines TRBV7-4 with TRBJ2-7, with 7 bases identical to TRBD1. Germline-derived CDR1 and CDR2 are SGHVT and SQSDAQ. The CDR3 is 17 amino acids. The ends lost 0 bases at V and 3 bases at J; junction bases unmatched: 11. The CDR3 sequence: CASSLAQTRDRIYEQYF. CDR3 nucleotide sequence: TGTGCCAGCAGCTTAGCCCAAACACGGGACAGAATCTACGAGCAGTACTTC.

The CDR3 nucleotides are TGTGCCAGCAGCAAAGCGCTTTGGGGACTAGCGGGACGAACCTACGAGCAGTACTTC. The encoded protein is CASSKALWGLAGRTYEQYF. J is TRBJ2-7 and V is TRBV21-1; no DNA check was done on the table's D call, TRBD2. TRBV21-1 is termed a pseudogene. This CDR3 has 19 amino acids.

This clone was recorded a few times. The chain couples TRBV2 to TRBJ1-1; 10 bases align to TRBD1. V trimming: 1 base; J trimming: 4 bases; junction bases outside the gene matches: 0. This CDR3 spans 14 amino acids. Germline V gene data show CDR1 as SNHLY and CDR2 as FYNNEI. DNA for the CDR3: TGTGCCAGCAGTGAAGGGACAGGGGGCACTGAAGCTTTCTTT. This translates into CASSEGTGGTEAFF.

This clone showed up just a few times. The chain links TRBV27 to TRBJ1-4; no clear D gene. The germline V and J ends were trimmed by 2 bases and 7 bases, with 11 bases remaining between them. Germline CDR1 MNHEY, CDR2 SMNVEV (reference sequence). This CDR3 spans 14 amino acids. This chain's CDR3 is CASSLMPPGEKLFF. CDR3 bases: TGTGCCAGCAGTTTAATGCCTCCGGGTGAAAAACTGTTTTTT.

J is TRBJ1-5 and V is TRBV5-5, with D uncertain. V lost 2 bases to trimming and J lost 0 bases, with 12 bases between them. From germline, CDR1 is SGHKS and CDR2 YYEKEE (reference sequence). The CDR3 contains 16 residues. CDR3 amino acids: CASSFRADYSNQPQHF. The CDR3 DNA sequence: TGTGCCAGCAGCTTTAGGGCTGACTATAGCAATCAGCCCCAGCATTTT. Complete variable domain (other parts from reference TRBV5-5 and TRBJ1-5): DAGVTQSPTHLIKTRGQQVTLRCSPISGHKSVSWYQQVLGQGPQFIFQYYEKEERGRGNFPDRFSARQFPNYSSELNVNALLLGDSALYLCASSFRADYSNQPQHFGDGTRLSIL.

The chain combines TRBV28 with TRBJ1-5; D ambiguous. The CDR3 is 16 amino acids. Trimming took 6 bases from V and 3 from J, leaving 18 bases between them. Germline lookup yields CDR1 MDHEN and CDR2 SYDVKM. This CDR3 is CASRVRDWYTNQPQHF. Here the CDR3 DNA reads TGTGCCAGCAGGGTGAGGGATTGGTATACCAATCAGCCCCAGCATTTT.

This clone showed up just once. The chain carries TRBV19 and TRBJ1-1, with D perhaps matching TRBD1 (5 bases). Germline CDR1 LNHDA, CDR2 SQIVND (reference sequence). The CDR3 is 14 residues long. V was pared by 3 bases and J by 6 bases, with 14 bases between. CDR3 loop: CASSMRDWRPEAFF. CDR3 coding DNA: TGTGCCAGTAGTATGCGGGACTGGAGGCCTGAAGCTTTCTTT.

This clone was detected a few times. CDR3 in amino acids: CASSQFPSNSRYNEQFF. The DNA of the CDR3 is TGCGCCAGCAGCCAATTCCCTTCGAATTCGCGGTACAATGAGCAGTTCTTC. The chain carries TRBV4-1 and TRBJ2-1; D not resolved. Deletions cut 2 bases from V and 4 bases from J, with 18 bases between. Germline lookup yields CDR1 MGHRA and CDR2 YSYEKL. The CDR3 covers 17 residues.

This sequence joins TRBV4-1 and TRBJ1-2; the match to TRBD1 covers 8 bases. The germline gives CDR1 MGHRA, CDR2 YSYEKL. The V gene end was trimmed by 4 bases and the J gene end by 1 base; junction bases not matched to a gene: 8. This CDR3 is 16 amino acids long. The DNA for the CDR3 is TGCGCCAGCAGCCTCCCCCGGGACAGGAGTAACTATGGCTACACCTTC. Amino acid sequence: CASSLPRDRSNYGYTF.

J is TRBJ2-2 and V is TRBV4-1; no clear D gene. In germline, CDR1 is MGHRA, CDR2 YSYEKL. V lost 5 bases to trimming and J lost 2 bases, with 15 bases between them. The CDR3 loop spans 16 amino acids. In nucleotides, the CDR3 is TGCGCCAGCAGCTTCACCCGGAGTTCAAACACCGGGGAGCTGTTTTTT. Translating it yields CASSFTRSSNTGELFF.

This sequence joins TRBV6-6 and TRBJ1-2; 7 nucleotides match TRBD1. The germline V gene has CDR1 MNHNY and CDR2 SVGAGI (reference sequence). This CDR3 region has 15 residues. V shed 0 bases, J shed 5 bases, and the junction held 6 bases outside the gene matches. The CDR3 bases are TGTGCCAGCAGTTACTCGGGTGGCAGGGGGTATGGCTACACCTTC. Amino acids: CASSYSGGRGYGYTF.

This rearrangement joins TRBV28 to TRBJ2-6; 7 bases line up with TRBD1. CDR3 length: 14 residues. The germline V gene has CDR1 MDHEN and CDR2 SYDVKM. V shed 8 bases, J shed 2 bases, and the junction held 3 bases outside the gene matches. The CDR3 reads CASSDRAGANVLTF. The CDR3 DNA is TGTGCCAGCTCCGACAGGGCTGGGGCCAACGTCCTGACTTTC.

The chain recombines TRBV5-1 with TRBJ2-3, with 9 bases lining up with TRBD1. With V trimmed by 4 bases and J by 0 bases, 9 bases remained unmatched. Germline CDR1 and CDR2: SGHRS and YFSETQ. CDR3 size: 17 residues. The CDR3 region is CASSGGDRDTSTDTQYF. Here the CDR3 DNA reads TGCGCCAGCAGCGGGGGGGACAGGGATACTAGCACAGATACGCAGTATTTT.

This sequence joins TRBV4-1 and TRBJ2-7, with D possibly being TRBD2 (7 bases). The V gene's germline CDR1 is MGHRA and CDR2 YSYEKL. This CDR3 is 15 amino acids long. V was cut by 0 bases and J by 3 bases, with 12 bases left in between. In DNA form, the CDR3 reads TGCGCCAGCAGCCAAGATCGGGGGGCCAACTACGAGCAGTACGTC. It codes for CASSQDRGANYEQYV.

V usage is TRBV4-3 and J usage is TRBJ1-2; 8 bases agree with TRBD1. CDR3 length: 17 residues. V gave up 6 bases and J gave up 1 base; unmatched junction bases: 13. The germline gives CDR1 LGHNA, CDR2 YSLEER. CDR3 coding DNA: TGCGCCAGCAGACCCACGTCCCGGACAGGGTATAACTATGGCTACACCTTC. Amino acids: CASRPTSRTGYNYGYTF.

The V gene is TRBV10-3, the J gene TRBJ2-6; unclear D gene. V was trimmed by 0 bases and J by 2 bases, leaving 8 bases between them. The CDR3 is 16 residues long. Per germline, CDR1 ENHRY and CDR2 SYGVKD. The DNA of the CDR3 is TGTGCCATCAGTGAGTCCGTATCAGCTGGGGCCAACGTCCTGACTTTC. The encoded protein is CAISESVSAGANVLTF.

This chain connects TRBV7-2 to TRBJ1-1; 7 positions agree with TRBD1. Per germline, CDR1 SGHTA and CDR2 FQGNSA. CDR3 size: 14 residues. J lost 6 bases, V lost 5 bases, and 9 bases had no gene match. CDR3 coding DNA: TGTGCCAGCAGCCCTCGTCAGGGGGTTTCTGAAGCTTTCTTT. Amino acids: CASSPRQGVSEAFF.

The chain joins TRBV11-2 to TRBJ1-4; 7 nucleotides align to TRBD1. J lost 8 bases, V lost 5 bases, and 8 bases had no gene match. The length of the CDR3 is 14 residues. The germline gives CDR1 SGHAT, CDR2 FQNNGV. The CDR3 nucleotides read TGTGCCAGCAGCCAGACAGGGCTTAACGAAAAACTGTTTTTT. This encodes CASSQTGLNEKLFF.

This chain joins TRBV7-8 and TRBJ2-2; TRBD2 agrees at 9 bases. The V gene end was trimmed by 2 bases and the J gene end by 7 bases; junction bases not matched to a gene: 5. The CDR3 runs 15 residues. Per germline, CDR1 SGHVS and CDR2 FQNEAQ. CDR3 in amino acids: CASSLRREGGGELFF. The CDR3 region has the DNA TGTGCCAGCAGCTTACGGCGGGAGGGGGGCGGGGAGCTGTTTTTT.

The V gene is TRBV28, the J gene TRBJ1-1, with no clear D. V was trimmed by 8 bases and J by 5 bases, leaving 21 bases between them. This CDR3 is 15 amino acids long. Germline V gives CDR1 MDHEN, CDR2 SYDVKM. As DNA, the CDR3 is TGTGCCAGCCCCTCTGAGTCGGGTGCGAATACTGAAGCTTTCTTT. Translation: CASPSESGANTEAFF.

This clone appeared a single time. This chain uses TRBV20-1 with TRBJ1-2, with unresolved D. Germline V lookup: CDR1 DFQATT, CDR2 SNEGSKA (reference sequence). Trimming cost V 1 base and J 10 bases, with 10 bases left between them. The CDR3 has 11 amino acids. The CDR3 is CSARGSRAYTF. The CDR3 DNA is TGCAGTGCTAGAGGGTCGAGGGCCTACACCTTC.

The rearrangement uses TRBV30 and TRBJ1-5; 12 nucleotides agree with TRBD1. V gave up 6 bases and J gave up 7 bases; unmatched junction bases: 4. This CDR3 is 13 amino acids long. Germline V gene lookup returns CDR1 GTSNPN and CDR2 SVGIG (reference sequence). The CDR3 sequence is CACGTGGGQPQHF. CDR3 bases: TGTGCCTGCGGGACAGGGGGCGGGCAGCCCCAGCATTTT. Complete variable domain (other parts from reference TRBV30 and TRBJ1-5): SQTIHQWPATLVQPVGSPLSLECTVEGTSNPNLYWYRQAAGRGLQLLFYSVGIGQISSEVPQNLSASRPQDRQFILSSKKLLLSDSGFYLCACGTGGGQPQHFGDGTRLSIL.

The rearrangement links TRBV7-9 to TRBJ1-2; D unclear. The germline gives CDR1 SEHNR, CDR2 FQNEAQ (reference sequence). Trimming pared 2 bases from V and 0 bases from J, leaving 19 bases between. The CDR3 extends over 18 amino acids. CDR3 residues: CASSLISGFSATNYGYTF. DNA for the CDR3: TGTGCCAGCAGCTTAATCTCAGGCTTTTCGGCGACTAACTATGGCTACACCTTC.

J is TRBJ1-3 and V is TRBV30, with D perhaps matching TRBD1 (6 bases). The CDR3 spans 15 residues. The V end lost 3 bases, the J end lost 0 bases, and 12 bases lay between the germline ends. Germline CDR1 reads GTSNPN; CDR2 reads SVGIG (reference sequence). The CDR3 DNA sequence: TGTGCCTGGAGCGGAGACAGGAACTCTGGAAACACCATATATTTT. Encoded protein: CAWSGDRNSGNTIYF. The whole variable domain, remainder taken from reference TRBV30 and TRBJ1-3, is SQTIHQWPATLVQPVGSPLSLECTVEGTSNPNLYWYRQAAGRGLQLLFYSVGIGQISSEVPQNLSASRPQDRQFILSSKKLLLSDSGFYLCAWSGDRNSGNTIYFGEGSWLTVV.

The chain links TRBV19 to TRBJ1-1; D ambiguous. V lost 7 bases, J lost 1 base, and 10 bases lay in between. The CDR3 has 13 residues. Germline V gives CDR1 LNHDA, CDR2 SQIVND (reference sequence). CDR3 in amino acids: CASTPYRNTEAFF. The CDR3 DNA follows: TGTGCCAGTACCCCGTACAGGAACACTGAAGCTTTCTTT. The full variable domain, completed using reference TRBV19 and TRBJ1-1, is DGGITQSPKYLFRKEGQNVTLSCEQNLNHDAMYWYRQDPGQGLRLIYYSQIVNDFQKGDIAEGYSVSREKKESFPLTVTSAQKNPTAFYLCASTPYRNTEAFFGQGTRLTVV.

This clone was counted between two and nine times. This chain connects TRBV20-1 to TRBJ1-1; D is perhaps TRBD1 (5 bases). The CDR3 is 11 amino acids. Trimming took 3 bases from V and 10 from J, leaving 12 bases between them. Germline V lookup: CDR1 DFQATT, CDR2 SNEGSKA (reference sequence). CDR3 bases: TGCAGTGCTAGGGCGGGGGTCTCAGCTTTCTTT. Translating it yields CSARAGVSAFF.

The chain has TRBV11-3 and TRBJ2-2; 14 bases match TRBD2. The CDR3 has 18 residues. The J segment lost 6 bases and the V segment lost 3 bases, leaving 9 bases of the junction unmatched. Germline loops: CDR1 SGHNT, CDR2 YENEEA. CDR3 in DNA: TGTGCCAGCAGCTTCGAGGGGACTAGCGGGAGCGCGGCCGGGGAGCTGTTTTTT. Its translation: CASSFEGTSGSAAGELFF.